This entry lists 16 T cell receptor beta chains sequenced from one sample in a study of shared clonotypes between healthy human individuals. Only CD45RO-negative cells positively selected for CCR7 counted as naive CD8 cells, so terminally differentiated effector memory CD45RA+ cells were excluded. Using immunoSEQ multiplex PCR, the repertoire was profiled, and TCRdb retains in-frame clones only, with some absent. Altogether hundreds of thousands of clones are present, around 95% being singletons, with the ten largest covering over 0.095%. Material: naive CD8+ T cells sorted from blood. These receptors were taken from a woman younger than 45 in good health.

The chain employs TRBV27 and TRBJ2-1; D perhaps matches TRBD2 (5 bases). The CDR3 spans 15 residues. Germline V gene data show CDR1 as MNHEY and CDR2 as SMNVEV (reference sequence). Trimming left V 1 base short and J 4 bases short, with 11 bases between. CDR3 sequence reads: CASSLYGNDYNEQFF. DNA of the CDR3: TGTGCCAGCAGTTTATACGGGAACGATTACAATGAGCAGTTCTTC.

V gene TRBV5-4 combines with J gene TRBJ1-1, with a weak D call TRBD1 (6 bases). Germline V gene lookup returns CDR1 SGHNT and CDR2 YYREEE (reference sequence). V lost 5 bases, J lost 1 base, and 12 bases lay in between. The CDR3 consists of 14 residues. The CDR3 reads CASSWWGANTEAFF. CDR3 DNA: TGTGCCAGCAGTTGGTGGGGGGCGAACACTGAAGCTTTCTTT. The whole variable domain, remainder taken from reference TRBV5-4 and TRBJ1-1, is ETGVTQSPTHLIKTRGQQVTLRCSSQSGHNTVSWYQQALGQGPQFIFQYYREEENGRGNFPPRFSGLQFPNYSSELNVNALELDDSALYLCASSWWGANTEAFFGQGTRLTVV.

The chain has TRBV27 and TRBJ1-1, with D uncertain. Germline assignment: CDR1 MNHEY and CDR2 SMNVEV (reference sequence). Trimming took 6 bases from V and 5 from J, leaving 13 bases between them. The CDR3 is 13 amino acids. CDR3 sequence (DNA): TGTGCCAGCAGAGTGGCCCCGTGGACTGAAGCTTTCTTT. This sequence encodes CASRVAPWTEAFF.

The chain couples TRBV12-5 to TRBJ2-1; 7 positions match TRBD2. The germline V gene encodes CDR1 LGHNT and CDR2 FRNRAP. V gave up 2 bases and J gave up 7 bases; unmatched junction bases: 14. CDR3 size: 17 residues. CDR3 sequence: CASGLSLRAGYMNEQFF. DNA of the CDR3: TGTGCTAGTGGTTTGTCTCTCCGAGCGGGGTACATGAATGAGCAGTTCTTC.

V usage is TRBV28 and J usage is TRBJ2-7, with 10 bases aligning to TRBD1. The CDR3 totals 14 residues. In germline, CDR1 is MDHEN, CDR2 SYDVKM. The V gene end was trimmed by 3 bases and the J gene end by 6 bases; junction bases not matched to a gene: 5. CDR3 region: CASSFRTGGTEQYF. The CDR3 bases are TGTGCCAGCAGTTTCCGGACAGGGGGTACCGAGCAGTACTTC.

This chain joins TRBV6-6 and TRBJ2-7; tentative D call: TRBD1 (5 bases). The germline CDR1 and CDR2 sequences are MNHNY and SVGAGI (reference sequence). V shed 0 bases and J shed 5 bases, with 5 bases lying between them. The CDR3 loop spans 12 amino acids. The CDR3 reads CASSYSGDEQYF. The CDR3 DNA sequence: TGTGCCAGCAGTTACTCAGGGGACGAGCAGTACTTC.

A remark on this clone: Other DNA sequences in the sample encode the same CDR3. V and J are TRBV28 and TRBJ1-1, with TRBD1 as a possible D gene (5 bases). Trimming took off 6 bases at V and 1 base at J, with 9 bases between the two ends. Germline V gene lookup returns CDR1 MDHEN and CDR2 SYDVKM. The CDR3 contains 13 residues. CDR3 DNA sequence: TGTGCCAGCAGCTCGACAGAGAACACTGAAGCTTTCTTT. Amino acid sequence: CASSSTENTEAFF.

The CDR3 bases are TGTGCCAGCAGCCCCCCCCAGGTTAACACCGGGGAGCTGTTTTTT. Translation gives CASSPPQVNTGELFF. The V and J genes are TRBV11-2 and TRBJ2-2; D unclear. The CDR3 runs 15 residues. In germline, CDR1 is SGHAT, CDR2 FQNNGV. V dropped 5 bases and J dropped 2 bases, with 12 bases sitting between them.

The rearrangement links TRBV13 to TRBJ2-7; TRBD1 aligns across 8 bases. There are 14 residues in the CDR3. Germline-derived CDR1 and CDR2 are PRHDT and FYEKMQ (reference sequence). V was pared by 3 bases and J by 0 bases, with 1 base of the junction left unmatched. CDR3 region: CASSFGTGSYEQYF. DNA of the CDR3: TGTGCCAGCAGCTTCGGGACAGGCTCCTACGAGCAGTACTTC.

This chain joins TRBV6-1 and TRBJ2-7; no clear D gene. The CDR3 has 14 amino acids. CDR1 and CDR2 (germline): MNHNS, SASEGT. V dropped 4 bases and J dropped 6 bases, with 16 bases sitting between them. Here the CDR3 DNA reads TGTGCCAGCAGTGTGGCGGCAGCTACTTTCGAGCAGTACTTC. It is translated as CASSVAAATFEQYF.

The gene calls are TRBV29-1 and TRBJ2-7, with a weak D call TRBD1 (6 bases). Germline assignment: CDR1 SQVTM and CDR2 ANQGSEA. Trimming took off 0 bases at V and 4 bases at J, with 16 bases between the two ends. The CDR3 contains 15 residues. The CDR3 bases are TGCAGCGTTGAAGAACTACAGGGTGTCCCTTACGAGCAGTACTTC. Protein product: CSVEELQGVPYEQYF.

V gene TRBV5-1 combines with J gene TRBJ2-7; 10 bases match TRBD2. The CDR3 has 15 amino acids. Per germline, CDR1 SGHRS and CDR2 YFSETQ. Unmatched junction bases numbered 7, after V lost 4 bases and J lost 3 bases. CDR3 bases: TGCGCCAGCAGCCTCCGGACTAGCGGAATCTACGAGCAGTACTTC. Its protein is CASSLRTSGIYEQYF.

This clone was counted once. This CDR3 reads CATSRDSLPYTF. CDR3 DNA sequence: TGTGCCACCAGCAGGGACAGTTTGCCCTACACCTTC. V and J are TRBV15 and TRBJ1-2, with D maybe TRBD1 (6 bases). Deletions cut 3 bases from V and 10 bases from J, with 12 bases between. This CDR3 is built from 12 residues. Germline values: CDR1 LNHNV, CDR2 YYDKDF (reference sequence).

V usage is TRBV5-1 and J usage is TRBJ2-1; D might be TRBD2 (6 bases). Germline CDR1 and CDR2: SGHRS and YFSETQ. V dropped 1 base and J dropped 8 bases, with 16 bases sitting between them. This CDR3 has 15 amino acids. The CDR3 sequence: CASSLSRERSYEQFF. The CDR3 DNA is TGCGCCAGCAGCTTGTCGCGGGAACGGAGCTATGAGCAGTTCTTC. Full variable domain (remainder filled in from reference TRBV5-1 and TRBJ2-1): KAGVTQTPRYLIKTRGQQVTLSCSPISGHRSVSWYQQTPGQGLQFLFEYFSETQRNKGNFPGRFSGRQFSNSRSEMNVSTLELGDSALYLCASSLSRERSYEQFFGPGTRLTVL.

Regarding this clone: The same CDR3 can be traced to other DNA sequences in this sample. The rearrangement joins TRBV6-5 to TRBJ1-1, with D tentatively TRBD1 (5 bases). Looked up from germline, CDR1 is MNHEY and CDR2 is SVGAGI. The CDR3 is made up of 13 amino acids. With 2 bases removed from V and 4 bases from J, the gap between germline ends came to 8 bases. CDR3 protein: CASSYGGGTEAFF. CDR3 DNA: TGTGCCAGCAGTTACGGGGGGGGCACTGAAGCTTTCTTT.

J is TRBJ2-7 and V is TRBV27; TRBD1 matches 12 bases. CDR1 is MNHEY, CDR2 SMNVEV, per germline (reference sequence). The CDR3 covers 14 residues. V lost 8 bases to trimming and J lost 3 bases; unmatched junction nucleotides: 5. DNA of the CDR3: TGTGCCAGCCCCGGGACAGGGGGCAACTACGAGCAGTACTTC. It translates to CASPGTGGNYEQYF.